The sample holds a few counts of the clone carrying this TCR beta chain. No antigen is known for it. The sample is drawn from a study of immune evolution from preneoplasia to lung adenocarcinoma. Overall study: HLA loss of heterozygosity: over 5.5% AIS, under 19% MIA, around 35% ADC, none AAH.

Produced via immunoSEQ multiplex PCR; TCRdb's table is partial and in-frame only. The sample carries roughly 8,000 clones, about four fifths recorded once. Nucleic acids came from premalignant or tumor cells enriched by macro-dissection. Notes on the study in general: Top clone share appeared to fall from AAH through AIS, MIA, adenocarcinoma.

The CDR3 runs 16 residues. From germline, CDR1 is SEHNR and CDR2 FQNEAQ (reference sequence). The V gene end was trimmed by 5 bases and the J gene end by 0 bases; junction bases not matched to a gene: 4. The chain carries TRBV7-9 and TRBJ2-3; 11 bases agree with TRBD2. The specimen was FFPE invasive lung adenocarcinoma tissue. This receptor was taken from a person aged 50-59 years with lung adenocarcinoma. Here the CDR3 reads CASSMRLAGSTDTQYF. The DNA of the CDR3 is TGTGCCAGCAGCATGCGACTAGCGGGGAGCACAGATACGCAGTATTTT. Together with reference TRBV7-9 and TRBJ2-3, the CDR3 gives the full variable domain: DTGVSQNPRHKITKRGQNVTFRCDPISEHNRLYWYRQTLGQGPEFLTYFQNEAQLEKSRLLSDRFSAERPKGSFSTLEIQRTEQGDSAMYLCASSMRLAGSTDTQYFGPGTRLTVL.